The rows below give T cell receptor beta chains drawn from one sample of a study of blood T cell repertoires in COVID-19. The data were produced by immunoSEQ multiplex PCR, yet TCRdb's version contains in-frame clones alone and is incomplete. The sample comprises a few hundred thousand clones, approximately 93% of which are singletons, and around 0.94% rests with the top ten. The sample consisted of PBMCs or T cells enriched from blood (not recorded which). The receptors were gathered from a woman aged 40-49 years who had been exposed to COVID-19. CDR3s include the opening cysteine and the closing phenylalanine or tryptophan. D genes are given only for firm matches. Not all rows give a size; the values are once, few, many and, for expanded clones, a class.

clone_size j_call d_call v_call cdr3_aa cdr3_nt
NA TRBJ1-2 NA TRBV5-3 CARSQWGLPRGGYTF TGTGCCAGAAGCCAATGGGGACTCCCCCGGGGTGGCTACACCTTC
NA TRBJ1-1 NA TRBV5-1 CASSLGKVNTEAFF TGCGCCAGCAGCCTAGGAAAGGTGAACACTGAAGCTTTCTTT
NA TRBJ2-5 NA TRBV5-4 CASSFDRQETQYF TGTGCCAGCAGCTTCGACAGGCAAGAGACCCAGTACTTC
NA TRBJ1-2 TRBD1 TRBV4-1 CASSQDPGGRGGYTF TGCGCCAGCAGCCAAGACCCAGGGGGACGCGGTGGCTACACCTTC
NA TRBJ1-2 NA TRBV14 CASSQIRGGYTF TGTGCCAGCAGCCAGATCAGGGGTGGCTACACCTTC
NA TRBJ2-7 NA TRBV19 CASSGRYPSPYEQYF TGTGCCAGTAGTGGGAGGTACCCGTCACCGTACGAGCAGTACTTC
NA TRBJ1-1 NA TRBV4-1 CASSQARQGGGTEAFF TGCGCCAGCAGCCAAGCGAGGCAGGGTGGTGGGACTGAAGCTTTCTTT
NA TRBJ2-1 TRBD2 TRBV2 CASNKLAGGNNEQFF TGTGCCAGCAACAAACTAGCGGGGGGGAACAATGAGCAGTTCTTC
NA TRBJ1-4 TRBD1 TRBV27 CASSLAGTGVEKLFF TGTGCCAGCAGTTTAGCCGGGACAGGGGTTGAAAAACTGTTTTTT
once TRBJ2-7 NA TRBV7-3 CASSLQGSVDEQYF TGTGCCAGCAGCTTACAGGGGTCTGTCGACGAGCAGTACTTC
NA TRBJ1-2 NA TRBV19 CASIKKGVGYGYTF TGTGCCAGTATCAAGAAAGGGGTGGGCTATGGCTACACCTTC
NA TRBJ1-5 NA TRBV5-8 CASRGVSNQPQHF TGTGCCAGCAGAGGGGTGAGCAATCAGCCCCAGCATTTT
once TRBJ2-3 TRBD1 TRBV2 CASSEGFNRGRGDTQYF TGTGCCAGCAGTGAAGGCTTTAACAGGGGCAGGGGAGATACGCAGTATTTT
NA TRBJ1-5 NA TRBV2 CASSENRQPQHF TGTGCCAGCAGTGAAAACCGGCAGCCCCAGCATTTT
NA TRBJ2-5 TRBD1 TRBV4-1 CASSQRQGARETQYF TGCGCCAGCAGCCAGCGACAGGGGGCTCGAGAGACCCAGTACTTC
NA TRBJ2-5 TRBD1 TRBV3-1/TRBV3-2 CASSTGGGTQYF TGTGCCAGCTCGACAGGGGGTGGGACCCAGTACTTC
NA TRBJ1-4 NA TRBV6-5 CASTRPGVEKLFF TGTGCCAGCACTCGCCCAGGGGTTGAAAAACTGTTTTTT
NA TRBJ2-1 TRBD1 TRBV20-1 CSARQGNEQFF TGCAGTGCAAGACAGGGAAATGAGCAGTTCTTC
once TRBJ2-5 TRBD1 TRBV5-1 CASSPRGRDETQYF TGCGCCAGCAGCCCCAGGGGGCGTGATGAGACCCAGTACTTC
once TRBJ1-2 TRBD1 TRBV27 CASSGTGRDYGYTF TGTGCCAGCAGTGGGACAGGGCGGGACTATGGCTACACCTTC
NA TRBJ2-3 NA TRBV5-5 CASSLEIAAHTQYF TGTGCCAGCAGCTTGGAGATAGCCGCTCATACGCAGTATTTT
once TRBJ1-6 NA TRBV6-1 CASSESGGGLNSPLHF TGTGCCAGCAGTGAATCGGGGGGAGGCCTTAATTCACCCCTCCACTTT
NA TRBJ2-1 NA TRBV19 CATLRVGYNEQFF TGTGCCACCCTGAGGGTTGGGTACAATGAGCAGTTCTTC
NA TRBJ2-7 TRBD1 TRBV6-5 CASISRDRGPYEQYF TGTGCCAGCATTAGCCGGGACAGGGGGCCTTACGAGCAGTACTTC
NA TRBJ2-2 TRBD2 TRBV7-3 CASSFLPSSGRNTGELFF TGTGCCAGCAGCTTTCTTCCCTCTAGCGGGAGGAACACCGGGGAGCTGTTTTTT
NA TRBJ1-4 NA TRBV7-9 CASSLAQSLTNEKLFF TGTGCCAGCAGCTTAGCACAGTCACTAACTAATGAAAAACTGTTTTTT
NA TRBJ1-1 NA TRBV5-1 CASRRGMDTEAFF TGCGCCAGCAGGAGAGGAATGGACACTGAAGCTTTCTTT
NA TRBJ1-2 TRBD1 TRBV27 CASRTGGGGYTF TGTGCCAGCAGGACAGGGGGCGGTGGCTACACCTTC
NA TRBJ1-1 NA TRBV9 CASSVGAGTEAFF TGTGCCAGCAGCGTAGGGGCGGGAACTGAAGCTTTCTTT
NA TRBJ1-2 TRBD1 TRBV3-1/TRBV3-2 CASTSGRRDRGTNYGYTF TGTGCCAGCACCTCGGGTAGGCGGGACAGGGGTACCAACTATGGCTACACCTTC
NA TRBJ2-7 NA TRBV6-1 CASSEADRSSYEQYF TGTGCCAGCAGTGAAGCCGACAGGAGCTCCTACGAGCAGTACTTC
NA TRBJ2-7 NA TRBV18 CASSLQYEQYF TGTGCCAGCTCACTACAGTACGAGCAGTACTTC
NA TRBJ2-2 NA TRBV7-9 CASSFGTSFTGELFF TGTGCCAGCAGCTTCGGTACTAGCTTCACCGGGGAGCTGTTTTTT
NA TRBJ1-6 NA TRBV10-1 CASSESATGNSPLHF TGCGCCAGCAGTGAGTCCGCGACAGGCAATTCACCCCTCCACTTT
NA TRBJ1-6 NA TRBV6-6 CASIIQGGNNSPLHF TGTGCCAGCATTATACAGGGCGGTAATAATTCACCCCTCCACTTT
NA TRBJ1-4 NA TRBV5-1 CASSLGSEEKLFF TGCGCCAGCAGCTTGGGGTCTGAGGAAAAACTGTTTTTT
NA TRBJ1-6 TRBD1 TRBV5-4 CASRKLGQGNSPLHF TGTGCCAGCAGGAAGCTGGGACAGGGTAATTCACCCCTCCACTTT
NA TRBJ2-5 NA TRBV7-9 CASSLDSIQETQYF TGTGCCAGCAGCTTAGATAGCATCCAAGAGACCCAGTACTTC